The present T cell receptor beta chain was sequenced within a study of molecular identifiers for immune sequencing clone quantification. Study-level results: Clonotypes topping 20 RNA copies carried over 97% of effector molecules but under 1% of naive ones.

This clonotype was picked up a small number of times. What it recognizes is unknown. From germline, CDR1 is MNHEY and CDR2 SVGEGT. The CDR3 runs to 15 residues. Trimming left V 3 bases short and J 4 bases short, with 15 bases between. One entry per CDR3 protein results from TCRdb running MiXCR on the PCR reads. This sample has around 470,000 distinct CDR3 sequences, with roughly 25% found just once. Sequenced input: naive CD8+ T cells from blood, with Jurkat cell RNA spiked in. Subset noted: FACS-sorted CD8+CD4-CCR7+CD45RA+ naive T cells. The clonotype originates from a human donor in good health. Some libraries in this study had Jurkat cell RNA spiked in. The chain uses TRBV6-2 or TRBV6-3 and TRBJ1-1; the D gene is possibly TRBD1 (6 bases). The CDR3 reads CASSYYGGPGTEAFF. As DNA, the CDR3 is TGTGCCAGCAGTTATTATGGGGGGCCGGGCACTGAAGCTTTCTTT.